This is a list of T cell receptor beta chains from one sample in a study of blood T cell repertoires in COVID-19. Libraries were prepared by immunoSEQ multiplex PCR; TCRdb keeps only in-frame clonotypes and omits some of them. The sample lists about 190,000 clones; around 82% were seen once. Sequenced: PBMCs or T cells enriched from blood (not recorded which). These receptors came from a woman aged 50 to 65 with acute COVID-19. The conserved cysteine and the conserved F or W are not part of the CDR3 here. Each record gives: J gene, D gene, V gene, clone size, CDR3 protein. A D gene is named only where the DNA matches it firmly. Not every row has a clone size; where given, it reads once, few, many or a size class.

TRBJ1-1	-	TRBV7-9	-	ASSPLQVMNTEAF
TRBJ1-2	TRBD1	TRBV5-1	-	ASSLEQGAYNYGYT
TRBJ1-4	-	TRBV7-8	-	ASSRGSATNEKLF
TRBJ2-5	TRBD2	TRBV7-3	once	ASSLGSERGGTQY
TRBJ1-5	TRBD1	TRBV14	-	ASSQEGNRDRGINQPQH
TRBJ2-1	-	TRBV7-8	-	ASSLAPRGSDNEQF
TRBJ1-6	-	TRBV7-9	-	ASSLGERGGDSPLH
TRBJ1-1	TRBD1	TRBV7-9	-	ASSLEGAGEAF
TRBJ1-3	-	TRBV7-6	-	ASSWTNSGNTIY
TRBJ1-1	-	TRBV5-1	-	ASSRVAGNTEAF
TRBJ2-5	TRBD2	TRBV28	-	ASSPATSGQETQY
TRBJ2-3	-	TRBV2	once	ASRGYGTQY
TRBJ1-1	-	TRBV6-5	-	ASSYSRSSTEAF
TRBJ1-5	-	TRBV19	many	ASSWPDRSSNQPQH
TRBJ1-1	TRBD1	TRBV5-1	few	ASTIQGQNSEAF
TRBJ2-3	-	TRBV10-3	-	AISDPGGQDTQY
TRBJ1-1	-	TRBV4-1	few	ASSQDEGSTEAF
TRBJ1-4	-	TRBV4-2	-	ASSQDLAPEKLF
TRBJ2-6	TRBD1	TRBV10-3	-	AIRRDREGSGANVLT
TRBJ1-3	TRBD1	TRBV4-2	few	ASSQDLQGGSGNTIY
TRBJ1-2	-	TRBV4-1	-	ASSRARGQAGDGYT
TRBJ2-2	-	TRBV7-7	-	ASSPYKGGTGELF
TRBJ1-3	TRBD1	TRBV18	-	ASSPPSGQGSGNTIY
TRBJ2-1	TRBD2	TRBV29-1	few	SVSSGGAFGEQF
TRBJ1-5	-	TRBV19	-	ASSIAINQPQH
TRBJ1-5	TRBD1	TRBV4-1	-	ASSQTGGNQPQH
TRBJ2-5	-	TRBV5-8	-	ASSLGTTQETQY
TRBJ1-6	TRBD1	TRBV11-2	-	ASSRGQENSPLH
TRBJ1-1	-	TRBV19	-	ASMIGAYRAF
TRBJ1-2	-	TRBV5-5	-	ASTVSGGYGYT
TRBJ1-2	-	TRBV7-9	once	ASSLELRRVGYGYT
TRBJ1-1	TRBD1	TRBV25-1	few	ASRQGARTEAF
TRBJ2-4	-	TRBV21-1	-	ASSRDREAKNIQY
TRBJ1-1	TRBD1	TRBV2	-	ASKREQGANTEAF
TRBJ2-3	TRBD2	TRBV4-2	-	ASSPPSGGPDTQY
TRBJ1-4	-	TRBV6-5	-	ASSYDHGRTNEKLF
TRBJ2-5	TRBD2	TRBV6-5	-	ASSPGSSGGLTQY
TRBJ1-2	TRBD1	TRBV5-6	-	ASSLPGGNVYGYT
TRBJ1-2	TRBD1	TRBV2	-	ASSERTGDGYT
TRBJ2-5	TRBD1	TRBV7-7	-	ASSLVGGQGETQY
TRBJ2-3	TRBD2	TRBV7-2	-	ASSPLGSGAPTDTQY
TRBJ1-4	TRBD1	TRBV2	few	ASSFQGAGEKLF
TRBJ1-5	-	TRBV2	-	AGQRAGVGQPQH
TRBJ2-1	TRBD2	TRBV29-1	-	SVTSLTSGGNNEQF
TRBJ2-3	TRBD2	TRBV27	-	ASSLYLAGTDTQY
TRBJ1-1	TRBD1	TRBV24-1	-	VTSATGGYAF
TRBJ2-6	-	TRBV9	once	ASSVAGSSGANVLT
TRBJ2-1	TRBD1	TRBV4-3	-	ASSQDRDREGSGGVEQF
TRBJ1-6	-	TRBV5-1	-	ASSFNYNSPLH
TRBJ1-2	TRBD1	TRBV10-3	once	AITWDSTNYGYT
TRBJ2-2	TRBD2	TRBV7-9	-	ASSPGRVSNTGELF
TRBJ2-5	TRBD2	TRBV2	once	ASSDASGGVIQETQY
TRBJ2-2	TRBD2	TRBV18	-	ASSSPGLASGGELF
TRBJ2-2	TRBD1	TRBV29-1	-	SAETIGQANTGELF
TRBJ2-4	-	TRBV18	-	ASSPPVQGNIQY